Shown below are 6 T cell receptor beta chains from a single sample sequenced in a study of cytomegalovirus exposure and HLA in healthy donors. Primers included in the PCR were 60 Vbeta and 13 Jbeta primers. Repertoires were generated with immunoSEQ multiplex PCR, while TCRdb's copy carries only in-frame clones and drops some. The sample has around 200,000 clones; around three quarters are singletons. The sample was PBMCs. All receptors come from a boy aged 5-17 years in good health and CMV-seronegative.

The chain recombines TRBV25-1 with TRBJ1-2; D gene uncertain. Trimming removed 0 bases at V and 6 bases at J, with 11 bases between. Germline V gives CDR1 MGHDK, CDR2 SYGVNS. The CDR3 is 14 residues long. CDR3 in amino acids: CASSEYTGNDGYTF. In DNA form, the CDR3 reads TGTGCCAGCAGTGAATACACGGGGAACGATGGCTACACCTTC.

The chain is built from TRBV5-1 and TRBJ1-4; D is possibly TRBD1 (5 bases). Germline lookup yields CDR1 SGHRS and CDR2 YFSETQ. The CDR3 sequence is 14 residues long. Between the trimmed V and J ends, which lost 4 bases and 5 bases, there was a span of 12 bases. The CDR3 region is CASSLGPRNEKLFF. The CDR3 nucleotides read TGCGCCAGCAGCCTGGGACCGAGGAATGAAAAACTGTTTTTT.

The genes are TRBV6-5 and TRBJ2-1; 12 positions match TRBD2. V lost 7 bases to trimming and J lost 6 bases; unmatched junction nucleotides: 7. The CDR3 sequence is 15 residues long. The germline CDR1 and CDR2 sequences are MNHEY and SVGAGI. The CDR3 nucleotides read TGTGCCAGCACCTTCATGACTAGCGGGGGCAATGAGCAGTTCTTC. As protein: CASTFMTSGGNEQFF.

J is TRBJ1-2 and V is TRBV6-1; a weak D match, TRBD1 (6 bases). This CDR3 spans 15 amino acids. CDR1 is MNHNS and CDR2 is SASEGT in the germline V gene. The germline V and J ends were trimmed by 3 bases and 7 bases, with 18 bases remaining between them. The CDR3 coding sequence is TGTGCCAGCAGTGACGAACAGGGACGCGGGGGTGGCTACACCTTC. It translates to CASSDEQGRGGGYTF.

This rearrangement joins TRBV14 to TRBJ2-7; 10 nucleotides align to TRBD1. Germline loops: CDR1 SGHDN, CDR2 FVKESK. CDR3 length: 19 amino acids. V lost 4 bases to trimming and J lost 5 bases; unmatched junction nucleotides: 20. This CDR3 reads CASSRKKKAHTGTGDEQYF. In DNA form, the CDR3 reads TGTGCCAGCAGCCGCAAAAAAAAAGCCCACACCGGGACAGGGGACGAGCAGTACTTC. Supplemented by reference TRBV14 and TRBJ2-7, the full variable domain reads EAGVTQFPSHSVIEKGQTVTLRCDPISGHDNLYWYRRVMGKEIKFLLHFVKESKQDESGMPNNRFLAERTGGTYSTLKVQPAELEDSGVYFCASSRKKKAHTGTGDEQYFGPGTRLTVT.

The chain's CDR3 is CASSLEGGVGYTF. CDR3 bases: TGTGCCAGCAGCTTGGAAGGGGGAGTTGGCTACACCTTC. This sequence joins TRBV5-4 and TRBJ1-2; D may be TRBD1 (6 bases). CDR3 length equals 13 residues. V lost 0 bases and J 7 bases, leaving 10 bases between the germline ends. In germline, CDR1 is SGHNT, CDR2 YYREEE (reference sequence).